This T cell receptor (beta chain) derives from a study of T cell responses to AZD1222 COVID-19 vaccine. Looking at the study overall: Pooled samples include second doses given at about 4 or 12 weeks. Study-wide results and limits: Reportedly, nearly half the spike-specific TCRs target unmutated variant regions. Two doses of AZD1222 preceded a rise in Spike-specific TCR breadth and depth.

Produced via immunoSEQ multiplex PCR; TCRdb's table is partial and in-frame only. The sample lists 99,000 or so clones; approximately 91% were seen once. This CDR3 region has 17 residues. Trimming removed 6 bases from V and 3 bases from J, with 23 bases in between. Germline assignment: CDR1 LNHDA and CDR2 SQIVND (reference sequence). Concerning this clone: Antigen: not known.

The J gene is TRBJ1-1, the V gene TRBV19, with D possibly TRBD1 on 6 matching bases. This specimen consisted of peripheral blood, obtained on day 0 of AZD1222 vaccination. The clonotype originates from an adult in good health. The CDR3 DNA is TGTGCCAGTAGACACCGAAATCGAGGGGGGGTGGACACTGAAGCTTTCTTT. It encodes CASRHRNRGGVDTEAFF.